These 10 T cell receptor beta chains came from one sample sequenced in a study of identifying expanded T cells in peripheral blood. This table comes from immunoSEQ multiplex PCR, and its TCRdb copy is limited to in-frame clones, with some not included. The table lists 100,000 to 150,000 clones, 65% to 90% of them singletons. Sample: blood. Receptors originate from a person aged 18 to 69 in good health.

The chain uses TRBV7-2 and TRBJ2-2; D unresolved. The V end was cut by 3 bases, the J end by 4 bases, with 12 bases between. Per germline, CDR1 SGHTA and CDR2 FQGNSA. This CDR3 spans 15 amino acids. CDR3 nucleotide sequence: TGTGCCAGCAGCTTTTTTCCCCTTAGCACCGGGGAGCTGTTTTTT. Its translation is CASSFFPLSTGELFF.

The V gene is TRBV18, the J gene TRBJ2-5; the D gene is possibly TRBD2 (6 bases). The ends were cut back, 3 bases at V and 4 bases at J, with 9 bases in the middle. The CDR3 consists of 13 residues. The germline V gene encodes CDR1 KGHSH and CDR2 LQKENI. CDR3 sequence: CASSPGLAETQYF. The CDR3 DNA reads TGTGCCAGCTCACCGGGACTGGCAGAGACCCAGTACTTC.

The J gene is TRBJ1-5, the V gene TRBV10-3; D is perhaps TRBD1 (5 bases). The CDR3 sequence is 17 residues long. The V and J ends lost 0 bases and 4 bases respectively, with 16 bases between them. Germline V gene lookup returns CDR1 ENHRY and CDR2 SYGVKD. DNA for the CDR3: TGTGCCATCAGTGAGTCGTTGGGGGATTTCTTAAATCAGCCCCAGCATTTT. It translates to CAISESLGDFLNQPQHF.

The chain is built from TRBV5-4 and TRBJ2-5, with 9 bases lining up with TRBD2. Germline trimming cut 6 bases from V and 1 base from J; bases unmatched to any gene: 7. This CDR3 has 15 residues. Per germline, CDR1 SGHNT and CDR2 YYREEE (reference sequence). The CDR3 coding sequence is TGTGCCAGCAAGGCGGGAGGGCCTATCCAAGAGACCCAGTACTTC. Translation gives CASKAGGPIQETQYF. Full variable domain (remainder filled in from reference TRBV5-4 and TRBJ2-5): ETGVTQSPTHLIKTRGQQVTLRCSSQSGHNTVSWYQQALGQGPQFIFQYYREEENGRGNFPPRFSGLQFPNYSSELNVNALELDDSALYLCASKAGGPIQETQYFGPGTRLLVL.

This clone was counted a single time. The chain employs TRBV7-8 and TRBJ2-3, with D unclear. V lost 2 bases and J lost 2, with 8 bases in between. CDR1 is SGHVS, CDR2 FQNEAQ, per germline. This CDR3 has 14 amino acids. The CDR3 DNA reads as TGTGCCAGCAGCTTAATGAAATTCACAGATACGCAGTATTTT. Amino acids: CASSLMKFTDTQYF.

The chain employs TRBV30 and TRBJ1-3; D perhaps matches TRBD1 (5 bases). Germline CDR1 is GTSNPN and CDR2 is SVGIG (reference sequence). V lost 4 bases and J 7 bases, leaving 11 bases between the germline ends. The CDR3 loop spans 12 amino acids. CDR3 amino acids: CAWTKGFNTIYF. In nucleotides, the CDR3 is TGTGCCTGGACTAAGGGGTTCAACACCATATATTTT.

The chain couples TRBV10-2 to TRBJ2-5; D might be TRBD2 (5 bases). This CDR3 has 13 amino acids. Germline V gives CDR1 WSHSY, CDR2 SAAADI. Trimming stripped 8 bases from V and 2 bases from J, with 12 bases between. The CDR3 bases are TGCGCCAGCCGGAGCGGACCTCAAGAGACCCAGTACTTC. As protein: CASRSGPQETQYF.

This chain links TRBV29-1 with TRBJ2-2; D gene uncertain. Between the trimmed V and J ends, which lost 2 bases and 7 bases, there was a span of 8 bases. CDR1 is SQVTM and CDR2 is ANQGSEA in the germline V gene. This CDR3 has 12 amino acids. CDR3: CSVESKVGELFF. The CDR3 DNA reads as TGCAGCGTTGAAAGCAAGGTCGGGGAGCTGTTTTTT.

The genes are TRBV7-9 and TRBJ2-7, with D perhaps matching TRBD2 (6 bases). This CDR3 is 17 amino acids long. The V end was cut by 6 bases, the J end by 4 bases, with 25 bases between. The germline V gene has CDR1 SEHNR and CDR2 FQNEAQ (reference sequence). Here the CDR3 reads CASSLTDPGTGRYEQYF. The CDR3 bases are TGTGCCAGCAGTCTAACCGATCCCGGGACTGGCCGGTACGAGCAGTACTTC.

This chain joins TRBV29-1 and TRBJ1-2, with 7 bases aligning to TRBD1. CDR1 is SQVTM, CDR2 ANQGSEA, per germline. Trimming cost V 6 bases and J 4 bases; bases outside gene matches: 8. This CDR3 is built from 13 residues. CDR3 DNA: TGCAGCGTGCAGGGGGAGATAGGCTATGGCTACACCTTC. Its translation is CSVQGEIGYGYTF.